Below are 19 T cell receptor beta chains sequenced from a single sample in a study of cytomegalovirus exposure and HLA in healthy donors. PCR primers comprised 60 Vbeta and 13 Jbeta primers. Profiling relied on immunoSEQ multiplex PCR, and the TCRdb table lists in-frame clones only, not all of them. In the table there are some 180,000 clones, approximately 84% of which are singletons. Input material: PBMCs. These receptors were taken from a girl less than two years old in good health and CMV-seronegative.

This chain links TRBV30 with TRBJ2-5; 10 nucleotides align to TRBD2. Germline assignment: CDR1 GTSNPN and CDR2 SVGIG (reference sequence). The CDR3 is 15 residues long. With V trimmed by 1 base and J by 4 bases, 6 bases remained unmatched. DNA of the CDR3: TGTGCCTGGAGTGGATCGGGACTAGCGAGAGAGACCCAGTACTTC. Protein sequence: CAWSGSGLARETQYF. Full variable domain (remainder filled in from reference TRBV30 and TRBJ2-5): SQTIHQWPATLVQPVGSPLSLECTVEGTSNPNLYWYRQAAGRGLQLLFYSVGIGQISSEVPQNLSASRPQDRQFILSSKKLLLSDSGFYLCAWSGSGLARETQYFGPGTRLLVL.

V and J are TRBV6-1 and TRBJ2-7; 8 bases are a match to TRBD2. The CDR3 has 15 residues. The V segment lost 7 bases and the J segment 0 bases; nucleotides outside the gene matches: 8. Germline CDR1 and CDR2: MNHNS and SASEGT. The CDR3 region is CASIGGALFSYEQYF. As DNA, the CDR3 is TGTGCCAGCATCGGGGGGGCCCTCTTCTCCTACGAGCAGTACTTC.

The chain couples TRBV6-1 to TRBJ1-3, with TRBD1 matching 7 bases. V gave up 3 bases and J gave up 8 bases; unmatched junction bases: 7. The CDR3 totals 14 residues. Germline loops: CDR1 MNHNS, CDR2 SASEGT. The CDR3 reads CASSETGTRYTIYF. The CDR3 bases are TGTGCCAGCAGTGAGACAGGGACTAGATACACCATATATTTT.

This chain connects TRBV5-1 to TRBJ2-1; 13 nucleotides align to TRBD2. With 7 bases clipped from V and 9 bases from J, the junction kept 7 bases outside the gene matches. Germline CDR1 is SGHRS and CDR2 is YFSETQ. The CDR3 runs to 14 residues. CDR3 sequence reads: CASGTSGAWSEQFF. In nucleotides, the CDR3 is TGCGCCAGCGGGACTAGCGGGGCTTGGAGTGAGCAGTTCTTC.

This chain connects TRBV27 to TRBJ2-1; 8 bases are a match to TRBD2. The V gene's germline CDR1 is MNHEY and CDR2 SMNVEV (reference sequence). V trimming: 6 bases; J trimming: 3 bases; junction bases outside the gene matches: 7. This CDR3 has 15 amino acids. The CDR3 loop reads CASSLSGGYYNEQFF. CDR3 in DNA: TGTGCCAGCAGCCTTTCGGGGGGGTACTACAATGAGCAGTTCTTC.

This clone occurred once. The chain employs TRBV19 and TRBJ1-5, with a tentative D call TRBD1 (5 bases). CDR1 and CDR2 from the germline V gene are LNHDA and SQIVND (reference sequence). This CDR3 has 13 residues. Trimming left V 4 bases short and J 5 bases short, with 9 bases between. Here the CDR3 reads CASSKTGDQPQHF. In nucleotides, the CDR3 is TGTGCCAGTAGTAAGACGGGGGATCAGCCCCAGCATTTT.

The chain couples TRBV2 to TRBJ2-3, with D possibly TRBD2 on 7 matching bases. The CDR3 has 14 residues. CDR1 is SNHLY, CDR2 FYNNEI, per germline. Trimming cost V 2 bases and J 10 bases, with 16 bases left between them. The CDR3 sequence is CASSESGEGVAQYF. For the CDR3, the DNA is TGTGCCAGCAGTGAATCAGGGGAGGGAGTGGCGCAGTATTTT.

The chain recombines TRBV21-1 with TRBJ1-2; the table's D call TRBD1 went unverified against the DNA. TRBV21-1 is a documented pseudogene. This CDR3 comprises 21 residues. CDR3 nucleotides: TGTGCCAGCAGCAAAGGCCTAAATAGCGGGACAGGGCATTCAAAAATCTATGGCTACACCTTC. Protein sequence: CASSKGLNSGTGHSKIYGYTF.

The V call is TRBV5-6, the J call TRBJ1-1; 7 nucleotides line up with TRBD1. The CDR3 extends over 15 amino acids. From germline, CDR1 is SGHDT and CDR2 YYEEEE. Unmatched junction bases numbered 6, after V lost 4 bases and J lost 0 bases. Here the CDR3 reads CASSGTARLNTEAFF. CDR3 coding DNA: TGTGCCAGCAGCGGGACAGCCCGCTTGAACACTGAAGCTTTCTTT.

The chain has TRBV5-4 and TRBJ2-5, with 8 bases matching TRBD1. V shed 1 base, J shed 6 bases, and the junction held 5 bases outside the gene matches. The CDR3 length is 14 residues. The germline CDR1 and CDR2 sequences are SGHNT and YYREEE (reference sequence). Here the CDR3 reads CASSLSGGEKTQYF. The DNA for the CDR3 is TGTGCCAGCAGCTTGTCAGGGGGCGAGAAGACCCAGTACTTC.

The V call is TRBV15, the J call TRBJ1-1; D is unresolved. CDR1 and CDR2 (germline): LNHNV, YYDKDF (reference sequence). The CDR3 runs to 16 residues. V was shortened by 0 bases and J by 4 bases, with 15 bases between the two germline ends. CDR3 in DNA: TGTGCCACCAGCAGAGATTCTTTAGCGGGTTCCACTGAAGCTTTCTTT. Protein product: CATSRDSLAGSTEAFF.

The rearrangement links TRBV19 to TRBJ1-5, with no clear D. V dropped 3 bases and J dropped 0 bases, with 9 bases sitting between them. Germline CDR1 reads LNHDA; CDR2 reads SQIVND (reference sequence). The CDR3 contains 15 residues. The CDR3, as DNA: TGTGCCAGTAGTATTGGGAGGAATAGCAATCAGCCCCAGCATTTT. As protein: CASSIGRNSNQPQHF.

The chain combines TRBV5-4 with TRBJ1-2, with TRBD1 as a possible D gene (5 bases). Trimming pared 4 bases from V and 3 bases from J, leaving 10 bases between. Germline loops: CDR1 SGHNT, CDR2 YYREEE (reference sequence). CDR3 length: 13 residues. The CDR3 protein is CASSHDSDYGYTF. DNA of the CDR3: TGTGCCAGCAGCCATGACAGCGACTATGGCTACACCTTC. Complete variable domain (other parts from reference TRBV5-4 and TRBJ1-2): ETGVTQSPTHLIKTRGQQVTLRCSSQSGHNTVSWYQQALGQGPQFIFQYYREEENGRGNFPPRFSGLQFPNYSSELNVNALELDDSALYLCASSHDSDYGYTFGSGTRLTVV.

The chain recombines TRBV11-3 with TRBJ2-7; the D gene is possibly TRBD1 (6 bases). The V gene lost 6 bases and the J gene lost 12 bases, with 9 bases spanning the gap. The CDR3 is 9 residues long. Germline V lookup: CDR1 SGHNT, CDR2 YENEEA. The CDR3 spells CASREQGYF. The CDR3, as DNA: TGTGCCAGCAGGGAACAGGGGTACTTC. The full variable domain, with the rest looked up from reference TRBV11-3 and TRBJ2-7, is EAGVVQSPRYKIIEKKQPVAFWCNPISGHNTLYWYLQNLGQGPELLIRYENEEAVDDSQLPKDRFSAERLKGVDSTLKIQPAELGDSAVYLCASREQGYFGPGTRLTVT.

The table lists this clone with a few counts. V and J are TRBV7-2 and TRBJ2-5, with D perhaps TRBD2 (6 bases). Germline CDR1 reads SGHTA; CDR2 reads FQGNSA. This CDR3 has 14 amino acids. Deletions cut 0 bases from V and 4 bases from J, with 9 bases between. As DNA, the CDR3 is TGTGCCAGCAGCTTAGCCTGGGAGGCAGAGACCCAGTACTTC. Protein sequence: CASSLAWEAETQYF. The full variable domain, with the rest looked up from reference TRBV7-2 and TRBJ2-5, is GAGVSQSPSNKVTEKGKDVELRCDPISGHTALYWYRQSLGQGLEFLIYFQGNSAPDKSGLPSDRFSAERTGGSVSTLTIQRTQQEDSAVYLCASSLAWEAETQYFGPGTRLLVL.

The V gene is TRBV10-3, the J gene TRBJ2-7; 10 nucleotides line up with TRBD2. J was trimmed by 2 bases and V by 6 bases; bases with no gene match: 10. Looked up from germline, CDR1 is ENHRY and CDR2 is SYGVKD. This CDR3 comprises 16 residues. The CDR3: CAISPGVLAGAYEQYF. DNA of the CDR3: TGTGCCATCAGCCCCGGGGTGCTAGCGGGAGCCTACGAGCAGTACTTC.

The chain is built from TRBV29-1 and TRBJ1-2, with D possibly TRBD1 on 6 matching bases. The length of the CDR3 is 14 residues. In germline, CDR1 is SQVTM, CDR2 ANQGSEA. The V and J ends lost 2 bases and 3 bases respectively, with 13 bases between them. DNA for the CDR3: TGCAGCGTTGAATCTGGGGGCGCTCACTATGGCTACACCTTC. Its translation: CSVESGGAHYGYTF.

The gene calls are TRBV27 and TRBJ2-1; 8 bases align to TRBD2. J was trimmed by 7 bases and V by 1 base; bases with no gene match: 12. CDR1 and CDR2 (germline): MNHEY, SMNVEV (reference sequence). The CDR3 is 17 amino acids. CDR3 sequence: CASSLWATSGTGNEQFF. CDR3 DNA: TGTGCCAGCAGTTTATGGGCAACTAGCGGCACGGGTAATGAGCAGTTCTTC.

The V call is TRBV7-9, the J call TRBJ2-3, with 8 bases that match TRBD2. The V gene end was trimmed by 9 bases and the J gene end by 4 bases; junction bases not matched to a gene: 9. Germline loops: CDR1 SEHNR, CDR2 FQNEAQ (reference sequence). This CDR3 contains 14 residues. The CDR3 sequence is CASNGAGVADTQYF. The CDR3 coding sequence is TGTGCCAGTAACGGAGCGGGAGTCGCAGATACGCAGTATTTT. Variable domain in full (rest from reference TRBV7-9 and TRBJ2-3): DTGVSQNPRHKITKRGQNVTFRCDPISEHNRLYWYRQTLGQGPEFLTYFQNEAQLEKSRLLSDRFSAERPKGSFSTLEIQRTEQGDSAMYLCASNGAGVADTQYFGPGTRLTVL.